This T cell receptor (beta chain) was recorded in a study of blood T cell repertoires in COVID-19. About the research overall: The cDNA or gDNA used as material had been derived from T cells, B-cell-depleted T cells, or PBMCs.

Using immunoSEQ multiplex PCR, the repertoire was profiled, and TCRdb retains in-frame clones only, with some absent. Here the sample spans around 250,000 clones, about 86% being singletons. CDR3 size: 14 residues. Trimming removed 4 bases from V and 2 bases from J, with 12 bases in between. Germline values: CDR1 SEHNR, CDR2 FQNEAQ (reference sequence). Each participant's cohort was designated according to participant-reported clinical history. The V and J genes are TRBV7-9 and TRBJ2-7; D is unresolved. The TCR comes from a man aged 25 to 40 with acute COVID-19. The sample was PBMCs or T cells enriched from blood (not recorded which). The CDR3 DNA follows: TGTGCCAGCAGCTCCTCTCATGCGGCCTACGAGCAGTACGTC. It codes for CASSSSHAAYEQYV.